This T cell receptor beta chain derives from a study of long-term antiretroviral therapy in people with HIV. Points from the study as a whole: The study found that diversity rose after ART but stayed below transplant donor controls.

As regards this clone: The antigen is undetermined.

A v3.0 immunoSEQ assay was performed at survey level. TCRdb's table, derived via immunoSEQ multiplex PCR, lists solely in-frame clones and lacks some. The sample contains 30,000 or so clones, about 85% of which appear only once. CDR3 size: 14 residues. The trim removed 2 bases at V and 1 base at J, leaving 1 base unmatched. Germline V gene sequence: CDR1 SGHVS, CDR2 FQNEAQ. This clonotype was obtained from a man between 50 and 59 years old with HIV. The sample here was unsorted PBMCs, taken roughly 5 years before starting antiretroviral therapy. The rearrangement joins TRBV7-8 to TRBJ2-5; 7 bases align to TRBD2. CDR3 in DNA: TGTGCCAGCAGCTTATCTAGCGGCCAAGAGACCCAGTACTTC. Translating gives CASSLSSGQETQYF.